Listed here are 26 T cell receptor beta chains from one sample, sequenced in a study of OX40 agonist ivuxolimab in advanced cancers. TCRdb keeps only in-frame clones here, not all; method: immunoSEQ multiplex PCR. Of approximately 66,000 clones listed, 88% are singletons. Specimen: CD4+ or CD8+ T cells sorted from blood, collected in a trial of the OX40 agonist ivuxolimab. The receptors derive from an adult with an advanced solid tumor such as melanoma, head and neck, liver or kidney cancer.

CDR3 coding DNA: TGTGCCAGCAGCTTGGAGGCTAGCGGGGGCCAAGAGACCCAGTACTTC. It specifies CASSLEASGGQETQYF. The chain carries TRBV5-4 and TRBJ2-5; 10 nucleotides align to TRBD2. Germline CDR1 reads SGHNT; CDR2 reads YYREEE (reference sequence). The junction had 3 bases not matched to a gene; V was cut back by 0 bases and J by 1 base. The CDR3 spans 16 residues.

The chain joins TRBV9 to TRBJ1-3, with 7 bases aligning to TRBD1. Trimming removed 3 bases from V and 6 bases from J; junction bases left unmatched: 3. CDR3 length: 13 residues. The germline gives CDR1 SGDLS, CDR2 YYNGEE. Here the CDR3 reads CASSEGGSNTIYF. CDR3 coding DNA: TGTGCCAGCAGCGAAGGGGGCTCAAACACCATATATTTT.

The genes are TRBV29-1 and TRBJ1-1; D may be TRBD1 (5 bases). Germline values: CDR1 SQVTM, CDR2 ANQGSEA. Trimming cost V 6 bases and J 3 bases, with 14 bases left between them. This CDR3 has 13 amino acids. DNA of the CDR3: TGCAGCGTCCCGGGACTAGGGGACACTGAAGCTTTCTTT. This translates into CSVPGLGDTEAFF.

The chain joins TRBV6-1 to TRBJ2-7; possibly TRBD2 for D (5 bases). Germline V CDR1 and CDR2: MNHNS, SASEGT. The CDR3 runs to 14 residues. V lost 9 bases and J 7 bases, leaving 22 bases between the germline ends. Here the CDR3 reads CASRIGGSLVEQYF. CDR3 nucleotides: TGTGCCAGTCGAATAGGAGGCAGTCTAGTGGAGCAGTACTTC.

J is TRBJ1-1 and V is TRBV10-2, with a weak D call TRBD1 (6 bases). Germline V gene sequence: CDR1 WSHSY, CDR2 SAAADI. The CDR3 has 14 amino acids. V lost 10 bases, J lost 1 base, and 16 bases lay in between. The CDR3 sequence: CAIQPRGKNTEAFF. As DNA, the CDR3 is TGCGCCATCCAGCCAAGGGGGAAGAACACTGAAGCTTTCTTT.

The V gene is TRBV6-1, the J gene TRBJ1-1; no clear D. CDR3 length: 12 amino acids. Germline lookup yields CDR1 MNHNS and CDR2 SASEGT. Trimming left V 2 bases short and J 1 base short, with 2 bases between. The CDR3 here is CASSERNTEAFF. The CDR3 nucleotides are TGTGCCAGCAGTGAAAGGAACACTGAAGCTTTCTTT.

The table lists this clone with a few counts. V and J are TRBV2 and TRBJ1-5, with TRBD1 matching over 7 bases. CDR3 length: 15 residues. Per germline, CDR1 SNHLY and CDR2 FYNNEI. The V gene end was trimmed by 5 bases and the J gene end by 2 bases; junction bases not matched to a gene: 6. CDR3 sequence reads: CASSFDRVGNQPQHF. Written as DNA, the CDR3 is TGTGCCAGCAGTTTTGACAGGGTGGGCAATCAGCCCCAGCATTTT.

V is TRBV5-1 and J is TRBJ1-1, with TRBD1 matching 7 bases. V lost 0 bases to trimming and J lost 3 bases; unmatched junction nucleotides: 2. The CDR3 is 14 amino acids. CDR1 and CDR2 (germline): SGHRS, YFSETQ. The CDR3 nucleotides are TGCGCCAGCAGCTTGGTCCAGGGGGACACTGAAGCTTTCTTT. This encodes CASSLVQGDTEAFF.

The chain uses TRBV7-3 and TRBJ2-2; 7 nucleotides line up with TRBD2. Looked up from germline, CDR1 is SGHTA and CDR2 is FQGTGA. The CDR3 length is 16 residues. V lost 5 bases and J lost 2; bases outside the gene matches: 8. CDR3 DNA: TGTGCCAGCAGCGCGGGGACTATCAAAAACACCGGGGAGCTGTTTTTT. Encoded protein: CASSAGTIKNTGELFF.

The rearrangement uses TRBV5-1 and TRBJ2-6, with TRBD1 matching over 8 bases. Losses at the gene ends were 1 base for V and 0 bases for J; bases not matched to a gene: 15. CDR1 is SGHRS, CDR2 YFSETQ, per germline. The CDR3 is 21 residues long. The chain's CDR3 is CASSLSPPPDRGFSGANVLTF. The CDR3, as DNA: TGCGCCAGCAGCTTGTCCCCCCCACCCGACAGGGGCTTCTCTGGGGCCAACGTCCTGACTTTC.

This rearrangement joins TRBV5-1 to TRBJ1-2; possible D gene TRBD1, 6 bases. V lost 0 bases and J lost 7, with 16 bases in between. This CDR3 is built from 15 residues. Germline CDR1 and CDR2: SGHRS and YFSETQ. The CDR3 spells CASSLAFQDRSGYTF. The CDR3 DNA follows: TGCGCCAGCAGCTTGGCCTTTCAGGACAGAAGTGGCTACACCTTC.

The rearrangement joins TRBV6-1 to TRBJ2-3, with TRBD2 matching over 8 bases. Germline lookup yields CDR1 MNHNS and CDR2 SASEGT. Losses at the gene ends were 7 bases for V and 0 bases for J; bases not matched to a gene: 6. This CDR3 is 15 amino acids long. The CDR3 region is CASTGTRSSTDTQYF. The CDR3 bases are TGTGCCAGCACAGGGACTAGATCTAGCACAGATACGCAGTATTTT.

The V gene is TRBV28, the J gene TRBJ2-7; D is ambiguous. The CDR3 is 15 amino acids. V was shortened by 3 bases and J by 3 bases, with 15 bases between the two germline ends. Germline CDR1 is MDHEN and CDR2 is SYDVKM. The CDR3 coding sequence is TGTGCCAGCAGTTTTCGGCATTACAAGAACTACGAGCAGTACTTC. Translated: CASSFRHYKNYEQYF. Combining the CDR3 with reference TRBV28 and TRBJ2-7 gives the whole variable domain DVKVTQSSRYLVKRTGEKVFLECVQDMDHENMFWYRQDPGLGLRLIYFSYDVKMKEKGDIPEGYSVSREKKERFSLILESASTNQTSMYLCASSFRHYKNYEQYFGPGTRLTVT.

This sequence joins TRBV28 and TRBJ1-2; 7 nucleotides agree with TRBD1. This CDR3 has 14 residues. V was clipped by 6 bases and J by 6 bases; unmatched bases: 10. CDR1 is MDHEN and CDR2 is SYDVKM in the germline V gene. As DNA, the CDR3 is TGTGCCAGCAGCTCCCCGACAGGGCACGATGGCTACACCTTC. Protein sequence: CASSSPTGHDGYTF.

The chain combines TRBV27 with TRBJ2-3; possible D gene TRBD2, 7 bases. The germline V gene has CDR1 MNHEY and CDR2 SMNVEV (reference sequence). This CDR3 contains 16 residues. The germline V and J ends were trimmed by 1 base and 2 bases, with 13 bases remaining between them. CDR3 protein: CASSLWGGPNTDTQYF. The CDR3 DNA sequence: TGTGCCAGCAGTTTATGGGGGGGGCCAAACACAGATACGCAGTATTTT.

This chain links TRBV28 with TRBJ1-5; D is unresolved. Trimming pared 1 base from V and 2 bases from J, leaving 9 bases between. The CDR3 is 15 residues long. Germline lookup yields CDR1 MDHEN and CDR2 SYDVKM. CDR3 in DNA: TGTGCCAGCAGTTTATTGGGTGGGGGCAATCAGCCCCAGCATTTT. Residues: CASSLLGGGNQPQHF.

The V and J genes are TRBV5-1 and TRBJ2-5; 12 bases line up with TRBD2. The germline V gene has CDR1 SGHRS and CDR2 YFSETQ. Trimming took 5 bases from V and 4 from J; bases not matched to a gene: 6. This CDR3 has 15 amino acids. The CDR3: CASRASGGAIETQYF. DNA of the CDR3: TGCGCCAGCAGGGCTAGCGGGGGGGCCATAGAGACCCAGTACTTC.

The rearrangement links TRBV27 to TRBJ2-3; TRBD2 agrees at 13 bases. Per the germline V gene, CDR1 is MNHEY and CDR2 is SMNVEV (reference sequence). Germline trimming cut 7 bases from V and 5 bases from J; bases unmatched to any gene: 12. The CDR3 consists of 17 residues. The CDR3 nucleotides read TGTGCCAGCATTACTAGCGGGGGGGCCGGGACCGTAGATACGCAGTATTTT. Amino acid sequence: CASITSGGAGTVDTQYF.

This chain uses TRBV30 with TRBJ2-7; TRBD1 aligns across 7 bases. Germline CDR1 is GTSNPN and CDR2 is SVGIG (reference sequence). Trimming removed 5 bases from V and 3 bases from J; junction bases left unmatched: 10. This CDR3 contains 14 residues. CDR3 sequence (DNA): TGTGCCTGGGACCCCGGGACAGAGAGCTACGAGCAGTACTTC. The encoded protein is CAWDPGTESYEQYF.

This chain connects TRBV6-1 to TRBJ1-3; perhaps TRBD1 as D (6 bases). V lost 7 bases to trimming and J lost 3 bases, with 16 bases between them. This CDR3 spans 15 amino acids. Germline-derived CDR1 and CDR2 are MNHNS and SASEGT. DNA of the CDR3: TGTGCCAGCAACGGCAGGGGACTAGTTGGAAACACCATATATTTT. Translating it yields CASNGRGLVGNTIYF.

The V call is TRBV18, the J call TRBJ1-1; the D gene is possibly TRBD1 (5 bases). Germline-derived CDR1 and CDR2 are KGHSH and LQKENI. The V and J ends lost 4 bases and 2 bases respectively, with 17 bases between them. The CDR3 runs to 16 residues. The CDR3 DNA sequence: TGTGCCAGCTCACTTAAAGCACCAGGGATAAACACTGAAGCTTTCTTT. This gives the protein CASSLKAPGINTEAFF.

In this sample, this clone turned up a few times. The CDR3 loop is CASSIQGYGYTF. Here the CDR3 DNA reads TGTGCCAGCAGCATACAGGGGTATGGCTACACCTTC. This chain links TRBV7-2 with TRBJ1-2; TRBD1 matches 7 bases. With 5 bases clipped from V and 5 bases from J, the junction kept 2 bases outside the gene matches. The CDR3 is 12 amino acids. Germline values: CDR1 SGHTA, CDR2 FQGNSA.

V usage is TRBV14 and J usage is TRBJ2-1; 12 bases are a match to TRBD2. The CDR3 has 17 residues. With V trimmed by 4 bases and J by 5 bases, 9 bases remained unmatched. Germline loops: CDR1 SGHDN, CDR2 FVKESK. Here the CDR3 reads CASSRLLAGGLDNEQFF. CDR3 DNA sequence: TGTGCCAGCAGCCGACTCCTAGCGGGGGGGCTCGACAATGAGCAGTTCTTC.

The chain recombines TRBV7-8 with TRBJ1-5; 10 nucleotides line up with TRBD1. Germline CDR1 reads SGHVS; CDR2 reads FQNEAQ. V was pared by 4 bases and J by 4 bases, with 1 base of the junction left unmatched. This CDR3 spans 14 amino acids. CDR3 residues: CASSWGQGNQPQHF. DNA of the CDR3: TGTGCCAGCAGCTGGGGACAGGGGAATCAGCCCCAGCATTTT.

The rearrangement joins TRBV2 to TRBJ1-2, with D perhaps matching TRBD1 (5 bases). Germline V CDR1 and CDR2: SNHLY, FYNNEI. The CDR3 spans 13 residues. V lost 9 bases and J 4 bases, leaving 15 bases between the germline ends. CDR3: CASFDPGTYGYTF. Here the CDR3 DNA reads TGTGCCAGTTTCGACCCAGGGACCTATGGCTACACCTTC.

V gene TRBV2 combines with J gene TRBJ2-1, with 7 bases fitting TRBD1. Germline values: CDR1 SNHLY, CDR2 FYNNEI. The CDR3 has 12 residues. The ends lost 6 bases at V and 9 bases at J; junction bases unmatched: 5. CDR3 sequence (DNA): TGTGCCAGCAGAGACAGGGCGGGTGAGCAGTTCTTC. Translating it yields CASRDRAGEQFF.